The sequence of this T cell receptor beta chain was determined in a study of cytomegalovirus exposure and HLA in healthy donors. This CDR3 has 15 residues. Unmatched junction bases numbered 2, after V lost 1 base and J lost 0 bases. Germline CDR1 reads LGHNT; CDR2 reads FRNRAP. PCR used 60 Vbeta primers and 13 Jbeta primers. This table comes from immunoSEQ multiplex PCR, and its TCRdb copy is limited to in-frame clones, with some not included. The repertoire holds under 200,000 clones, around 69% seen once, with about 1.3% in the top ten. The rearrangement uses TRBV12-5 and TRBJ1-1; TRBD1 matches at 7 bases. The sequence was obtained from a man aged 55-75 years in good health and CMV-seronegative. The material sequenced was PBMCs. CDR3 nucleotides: TGTGCTAGTGGTTTGGGACAGGGAATGAACACTGAAGCTTTCTTT. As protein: CASGLGQGMNTEAFF.